This T cell receptor beta chain was sequenced in a study of blood T cell repertoires in COVID-19. Study overall: Both acute and convalescent COVID-19 samples were obtained from the United States, Italy and Spain.

In the authors' methods: Researchers report that nucleated cell counts were estimated from reference gene primer amplification. Assay: immunoSEQ multiplex PCR; the TCRdb copy retains only in-frame clones and omits some. V, J and clone size are those of that table, while D and trimming were read from the DNA. The repertoire has 180,000 or so clones, over 75% of them found once; the top ten carry approximately 9.8%. This clone was seen a few times. CDR3 length: 14 amino acids. V was cut by 1 base and J by 5 bases, with 10 bases left in between. Germline V lookup: CDR1 SGHRS, CDR2 YFSETQ. This receptor was identified in a woman at least 80 years old with acute or convalescent COVID-19. The rearrangement links TRBV5-1 to TRBJ2-1; D is possibly TRBD1 (6 bases). The sequenced sample consisted of peripheral blood. For the CDR3, the DNA is TGCGCCAGCAGCTTGCGACAGGCACACAATGAGCAGTTCTTC. Its protein product is CASSLRQAHNEQFF.